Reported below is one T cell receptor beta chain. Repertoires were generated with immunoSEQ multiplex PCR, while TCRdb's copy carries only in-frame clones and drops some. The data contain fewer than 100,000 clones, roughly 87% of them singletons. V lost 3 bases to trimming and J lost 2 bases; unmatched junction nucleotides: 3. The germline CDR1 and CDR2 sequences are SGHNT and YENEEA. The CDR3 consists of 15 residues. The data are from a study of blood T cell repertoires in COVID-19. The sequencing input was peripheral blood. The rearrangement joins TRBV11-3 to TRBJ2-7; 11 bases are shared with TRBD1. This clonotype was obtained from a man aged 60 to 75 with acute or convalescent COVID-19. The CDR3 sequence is CASSFGTGGPYEQYF. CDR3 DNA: TGTGCCAGCAGCTTTGGGACAGGGGGTCCCTACGAGCAGTACTTC.